Presented here are 16 T cell receptor beta chains from one specimen sequenced in a study of blood T cell repertoires in COVID-19. The protocol was immunoSEQ multiplex PCR, while the TCRdb copy is restricted to in-frame clones and leaves out a portion. The sample holds a few hundred thousand clones, roughly 90% seen once. The sequenced material came from PBMCs or T cells enriched from blood (not recorded which). The receptors derive from a woman in her thirties or forties who had recovered from COVID-19.

This rearrangement joins TRBV28 to TRBJ2-1; D is possibly TRBD1 (6 bases). V lost 6 bases to trimming and J lost 7 bases, with 13 bases between them. The CDR3 loop spans 13 amino acids. CDR1 and CDR2 from the germline V gene are MDHEN and SYDVKM. CDR3 in amino acids: CASRAPGVNEQFF. The CDR3 nucleotides read TGTGCCAGCAGGGCCCCAGGGGTGAATGAGCAGTTCTTC. Using reference TRBV28 and TRBJ2-1 for the parts outside the CDR3, the full variable domain is DVKVTQSSRYLVKRTGEKVFLECVQDMDHENMFWYRQDPGLGLRLIYFSYDVKMKEKGDIPEGYSVSREKKERFSLILESASTNQTSMYLCASRAPGVNEQFFGPGTRLTVL.

The chain is built from TRBV7-8 and TRBJ1-5; 8 bases line up with TRBD1. The germline CDR1 and CDR2 sequences are SGHVS and FQNEAQ. The CDR3 totals 16 residues. V gave up 0 bases and J gave up 4 bases; unmatched junction bases: 5. The CDR3 reads CASSLAPGGVNQPQHF. In DNA form, the CDR3 reads TGTGCCAGCAGCTTAGCTCCAGGGGGCGTTAATCAGCCCCAGCATTTT.

This chain uses TRBV5-4 with TRBJ2-6; 8 nucleotides align to TRBD1. J gave up 0 bases and V 4 bases, and 9 bases lay outside the gene matches. The CDR3 runs to 18 residues. Germline values: CDR1 SGHNT, CDR2 YYREEE (reference sequence). The CDR3 DNA reads as TGTGCCAGCAGCCCCAGACAGGGGAAAAGCTCTGGGGCCAACGTCCTGACTTTC. Protein sequence: CASSPRQGKSSGANVLTF. The complete variable domain, with remaining parts taken from reference TRBV5-4 and TRBJ2-6, reads ETGVTQSPTHLIKTRGQQVTLRCSSQSGHNTVSWYQQALGQGPQFIFQYYREEENGRGNFPPRFSGLQFPNYSSELNVNALELDDSALYLCASSPRQGKSSGANVLTFGAGSRLTVL.

This sequence joins TRBV18 and TRBJ1-1; 7 positions agree with TRBD1. The junction had 5 bases not matched to a gene; V was cut back by 3 bases and J by 1 base. This CDR3 spans 15 amino acids. Germline V gene lookup returns CDR1 KGHSH and CDR2 LQKENI. CDR3 in DNA: TGTGCCAGCTCACCCTACGGACAGGAGAACACTGAAGCTTTCTTT. Its translation is CASSPYGQENTEAFF.

The table lists this clone with a count of one. The V call is TRBV11-3, the J call TRBJ1-3; D remains unclear. The CDR3 extends over 12 amino acids. Germline V gene data show CDR1 as SGHNT and CDR2 as YENEEA. The ends were cut back, 6 bases at V and 2 bases at J, with 5 bases in the middle. The CDR3 sequence: CASRQAGNTIYF. Written as DNA, the CDR3 is TGTGCCAGCAGGCAGGCTGGAAACACCATATATTTT.

The chain recombines TRBV30 with TRBJ1-5; 8 positions match TRBD1. The CDR3 loop spans 16 amino acids. Trimming took 2 bases from V and 2 from J; bases not matched to a gene: 8. Germline V lookup: CDR1 GTSNPN, CDR2 SVGIG (reference sequence). The CDR3 nucleotides are TGTGCCTGGAGTAGGAGGACAGGGTCTGGCAATCAGCCCCAGCATTTT. Amino acid sequence: CAWSRRTGSGNQPQHF.

The chain joins TRBV4-3 to TRBJ2-4; 10 bases are a match to TRBD1. The CDR3 length is 20 residues. CDR1 is LGHNA, CDR2 YSLEER, per germline. After removal of 0 bases from V and 1 base from J, the junction contained 12 bases not matched to a gene. CDR3 in amino acids: CASSQEAPGQGKIAKNIQYF. The CDR3 nucleotides are TGCGCCAGCAGCCAAGAGGCACCGGGACAGGGGAAGATTGCCAAAAACATTCAGTACTTC.

The chain links TRBV7-2 to TRBJ1-4; TRBD1 matches at 10 bases. Germline CDR1 is SGHTA and CDR2 is FQGNSA. The CDR3 contains 16 residues. The J segment lost 1 base and the V segment lost 1 base, leaving 0 bases of the junction unmatched. CDR3 DNA sequence: TGTGCCAGCAGCTTAGGGGACAGGGGAACTAATGAAAAACTGTTTTTT. This codes for CASSLGDRGTNEKLFF.

V gene TRBV18 combines with J gene TRBJ1-1; 8 positions agree with TRBD1. The CDR3 extends over 14 amino acids. V trimming: 3 bases; J trimming: 4 bases; junction bases outside the gene matches: 4. Germline CDR1 is KGHSH and CDR2 is LQKENI. CDR3 DNA sequence: TGTGCCAGCTCACCCCAGGGGGCGCGCACTGAAGCTTTCTTT. Its protein is CASSPQGARTEAFF.

The V and J genes are TRBV9 and TRBJ1-4; a weak D match, TRBD1 (6 bases). Germline assignment: CDR1 SGDLS and CDR2 YYNGEE. Trimming cost V 3 bases and J 8 bases, with 14 bases left between them. CDR3 length: 14 residues. The CDR3 region has the DNA TGTGCCAGCAGCGCTGCGGGGGGCCGGGAAAAACTGTTTTTT. It specifies CASSAAGGREKLFF.

This chain connects TRBV7-9 to TRBJ2-6, with 9 bases fitting TRBD1. The V segment lost 6 bases and the J segment 0 bases; nucleotides outside the gene matches: 6. Germline values: CDR1 SEHNR, CDR2 FQNEAQ (reference sequence). CDR3 length equals 17 residues. CDR3 sequence reads: CASRSGQGSSGANVLTF. In nucleotides, the CDR3 is TGTGCCAGCAGGAGTGGACAGGGGAGCTCTGGGGCCAACGTCCTGACTTTC.

This clone appeared once. The chain recombines TRBV30 with TRBJ2-5, with a weak D call TRBD1 (5 bases). The CDR3 has 13 residues. Germline V lookup: CDR1 GTSNPN, CDR2 SVGIG (reference sequence). V lost 3 bases and J 2 bases, leaving 10 bases between the germline ends. The CDR3 here is CAWRAKGQETQYF. The CDR3 DNA reads TGTGCCTGGAGGGCTAAGGGGCAAGAGACCCAGTACTTC.

This clone occurred once. This chain uses TRBV6-6 with TRBJ2-3, with a weak D call TRBD2 (6 bases). Germline V gene sequence: CDR1 MNHNY, CDR2 SVGAGI (reference sequence). V lost 8 bases to trimming and J lost 0 bases, with 9 bases between them. This CDR3 is 13 amino acids long. CDR3 in DNA: TGTGCCAGCCTCGGGGGAAGCACAGATACGCAGTATTTT. Amino acid sequence: CASLGGSTDTQYF.

This clone was detected only once. J is TRBJ2-7 and V is TRBV12-3 or TRBV12-4; 7 bases match TRBD2. The CDR3 covers 13 residues. V gave up 6 bases and J gave up 3 bases; unmatched junction bases: 5. CDR3 in DNA: TGTGCCAGCAGCCTAGCGGAGGTCTACGAGCAGTACTTC. Amino acids: CASSLAEVYEQYF.

This chain joins TRBV5-1 and TRBJ2-3, with TRBD2 matching 7 bases. J was trimmed by 1 base and V by 4 bases; bases with no gene match: 15. This CDR3 has 18 residues. Germline V gives CDR1 SGHRS, CDR2 YFSETQ. CDR3 nucleotides: TGCGCCAGCAGCCCGAAGTCCCGGGACTACTTGGGCACAGATACGCAGTATTTT. This translates into CASSPKSRDYLGTDTQYF.

The chain recombines TRBV28 with TRBJ1-5; D uncertain. The CDR3 runs 14 residues. The V gene's germline CDR1 is MDHEN and CDR2 SYDVKM. V lost 3 bases and J lost 2, with 8 bases in between. CDR3 bases: TGTGCCAGCAGTTTTGCGGGAGGCAATCAGCCCCAGCATTTT. Translation gives CASSFAGGNQPQHF.